This entry is about one TCR beta chain. The data derive from a study of beta chain features in type 1 diabetes. Sequencing targeted expressed TCRB transcripts, as all isolated RNA had been reverse transcribed. TCRdb's table, derived via immunoSEQ multiplex PCR, lists solely in-frame clones and lacks some. The sample lists 810,000 or so clones, about 17% occurring once. Trimming left V 5 bases short and J 5 bases short, with 18 bases between. The germline V gene has CDR1 SGHTA and CDR2 FQGNSA. This CDR3 comprises 15 residues. This TCR came from a woman between 18 and 30 years old in good health. Sequencing was performed on naive CD4+ T cells from blood. V and J are TRBV7-2 and TRBJ2-5; D could derive from TRBD1 or TRBD2 (6 bases each). DNA for the CDR3: TGTGCCAGCAGCCGCGAATGGGGGGCTCTTGAGACCCAGTACTTC. Translation gives CASSREWGALETQYF.